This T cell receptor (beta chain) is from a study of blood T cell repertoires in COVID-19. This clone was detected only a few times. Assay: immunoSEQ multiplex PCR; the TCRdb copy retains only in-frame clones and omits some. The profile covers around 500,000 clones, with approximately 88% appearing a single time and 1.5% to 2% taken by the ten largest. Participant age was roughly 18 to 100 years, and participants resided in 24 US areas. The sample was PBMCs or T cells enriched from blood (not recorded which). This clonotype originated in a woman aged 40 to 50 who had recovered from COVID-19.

The CDR3 DNA reads as TGTGCCAGCAGCTTATCGGCGGATGAAGCTTTCTTT. Translation: CASSLSADEAFF. The V and J genes are TRBV5-4 and TRBJ1-1, with D unresolved. Trimming cost V 2 bases and J 7 bases, with 9 bases left between them. The CDR3 spans 12 residues. Germline V CDR1 and CDR2: SGHNT, YYREEE (reference sequence).